The 20 T cell receptor beta chains in this list originate from one sample, sequenced in a study of T-cell memory formation after mild COVID-19. TCRdb passed the 5' RACE reads through MiXCR, listing each CDR3 protein once. The table has around 130,000 distinct CDR3 sequences, 5% to 6.5% seen once. Sequencing was done on a sample of PBMCs or a T cell subset sorted from them (not recorded which). These receptors came from an adult woman who had mild COVID-19 (a few samples of this study predate the infection). Cell type and time point are not known.

The chain is built from TRBV4-1 and TRBJ2-3; the match to TRBD2 covers 10 bases. From germline, CDR1 is MGHRA and CDR2 YSYEKL. After removal of 1 base from V and 2 bases from J, the junction contained 3 bases not matched to a gene. CDR3 length: 16 residues. CDR3 amino acids: CASSQGAGGPTDTQYF. DNA for the CDR3: TGCGCCAGCAGCCAAGGAGCGGGGGGGCCCACAGATACGCAGTATTTT.

The chain recombines TRBV15 with TRBJ2-7, with D uncertain. This CDR3 has 17 residues. Trimming cost V 0 bases and J 0 bases, with 15 bases left between them. Germline CDR1 and CDR2: LNHNV and YYDKDF (reference sequence). The CDR3 sequence: CATSRDRSSVSSYEQYF. CDR3 nucleotides: TGTGCCACCAGCAGAGATCGGTCGAGCGTAAGCTCCTACGAGCAGTACTTC.

This clonotype was recorded at least ten times. The rearrangement uses TRBV6-5 and TRBJ2-5; D gene unclear. Germline CDR1 reads MNHEY; CDR2 reads SVGAGI. The CDR3 consists of 14 residues. Trimming shortened V by 3 bases and J by 2 bases, and 10 bases separated the two germline ends. In DNA form, the CDR3 reads TGTGCCAGCAGTTATGAGTCTGGGCAAGAGACCCAGTACTTC. Amino acids: CASSYESGQETQYF.

The sample holds a few counts of this clonotype. This chain links TRBV20-1 with TRBJ1-2, with D unresolved. In germline, CDR1 is DFQATT, CDR2 SNEGSKA (reference sequence). The CDR3 loop spans 15 amino acids. Trimming took off 0 bases at V and 1 base at J, with 12 bases between the two ends. In DNA, the CDR3 is TGCAGTGCTAGAGATATACAGCTACATAACTATGGCTACACCTTC. Translation: CSARDIQLHNYGYTF.

This clonotype was counted only a few times. This chain joins TRBV19 and TRBJ2-2; the match to TRBD1 covers 8 bases. The CDR3 consists of 15 residues. CDR1 and CDR2 from the germline V gene are LNHDA and SQIVND (reference sequence). The V and J ends lost 6 bases and 0 bases, in that order; junction bases with no gene match: 3. This CDR3 reads CASRSGGANTGELFF. The DNA of the CDR3 is TGTGCCAGTAGATCAGGGGGCGCGAACACCGGGGAGCTGTTTTTT.

This clonotype has more than one count but fewer than ten. The chain uses TRBV6-2 or TRBV6-3 and TRBJ2-7, with D perhaps being TRBD1 or TRBD2 (5 bases each). The V gene's germline CDR1 is MNHEY and CDR2 SVGEGT. Trimming stripped 2 bases from V and 4 bases from J, with 12 bases between. CDR3 size: 14 residues. DNA for the CDR3: TGTGCCAGCAGTTACGGGACCTTTAGATACGAGCAGTACTTC. It translates to CASSYGTFRYEQYF.

This clonotype was observed at least ten times. This rearrangement joins TRBV19 to TRBJ1-1, with D unresolved. The germline V gene encodes CDR1 LNHDA and CDR2 SQIVND (reference sequence). Trimming pared 4 bases from V and 3 bases from J, leaving 6 bases between. This CDR3 is 12 amino acids long. The CDR3 loop is CASSKGYTEAFF. DNA of the CDR3: TGTGCCAGTAGTAAGGGTTACACTGAAGCTTTCTTT. Together with reference TRBV19 and TRBJ1-1, the CDR3 gives the full variable domain: DGGITQSPKYLFRKEGQNVTLSCEQNLNHDAMYWYRQDPGQGLRLIYYSQIVNDFQKGDIAEGYSVSREKKESFPLTVTSAQKNPTAFYLCASSKGYTEAFFGQGTRLTVV.

This clonotype was seen many times. V is TRBV18 and J is TRBJ2-4; unclear D gene. The CDR3 spans 11 residues. Germline lookup yields CDR1 KGHSH and CDR2 LQKENI. Trimming stripped 4 bases from V and 7 bases from J, with 5 bases between. In nucleotides, the CDR3 is TGTGCCAGCTCACAAGTGAACATTCAGTACTTC. Protein: CASSQVNIQYF.

This clonotype was picked up a small number of times. V is TRBV29-1 and J is TRBJ2-7, with D perhaps TRBD2 (6 bases). Trimming cost V 6 bases and J 1 base, with 7 bases left between them. The germline V gene encodes CDR1 SQVTM and CDR2 ANQGSEA. The CDR3 covers 11 residues. The CDR3 region has the DNA TGCAGCGTGAGCGGGTCCTACGAGCAGTACTTC. Translating it yields CSVSGSYEQYF.

This clonotype has just a few counts. The genes are TRBV27 and TRBJ1-6, with D perhaps matching TRBD1 (6 bases). This CDR3 region has 14 residues. CDR1 is MNHEY, CDR2 SMNVEV, per germline (reference sequence). V shed 3 bases and J shed 6 bases, with 9 bases lying between them. DNA for the CDR3: TGTGCCAGCAGTTTCGGACAGATTAATTCACCCCTCCACTTT. Residues: CASSFGQINSPLHF.

This clonotype showed up many times. The J gene is TRBJ2-7, the V gene TRBV24-1; maybe TRBD1 (6 bases). V was clipped by 4 bases and J by 1 base, with 10 bases between them. From germline, CDR1 is KGHDR and CDR2 SFDVKD. CDR3 size: 14 residues. The chain's CDR3 is CATSESTGSYEQYF. The DNA of the CDR3 is TGTGCCACCAGTGAGTCGACAGGTTCCTACGAGCAGTACTTC.

This clonotype was seen more than once but under ten times. A junction end diverges from the germline sequence, so it may reflect a read error. CDR3 bases: TGCAGCGTTGGAACCTCCAACTATGGCTGCACCTTC. Protein product: CSVGTSNYGCTF. The chain is built from TRBV29-1 and TRBJ1-2, with no clear D. The CDR3 has 12 residues. The germline gives CDR1 SQVTM, CDR2 ANQGSEA. Full variable domain (outside the CDR3, taken from reference TRBV29-1 and TRBJ1-2): SAVISQKPSRDICQRGTSLTIQCQVDSQVTMMFWYRQQPGQSLTLIATANQGSEATYESGFVIDKFPISRPNLTFSTLTVSNMSPEDSSIYLCSVGTSNYGCTFGSGTRLTVV.

This clonotype was picked up many times. The CDR3 bases are TGTGCCAGCAGTTTCGGGCAGGGGCGGGATACGCAGTATTTT. Its protein product is CASSFGQGRDTQYF. This chain links TRBV12-3 or TRBV12-4 with TRBJ2-3, with D perhaps matching TRBD1 (6 bases). The CDR3 has 14 residues. Trimming took off 3 bases at V and 6 bases at J, with 13 bases between the two ends.

This clonotype was counted only a few times. The chain combines TRBV5-6 with TRBJ1-2, with unresolved D. CDR3 length: 16 residues. Trimming removed 1 base at V and 0 bases at J, with 13 bases between. Germline V gene data show CDR1 as SGHDT and CDR2 as YYEEEE. The CDR3 nucleotides are TGTGCCAGCAGCTTGTACGTGCCCAGAACTAACTATGGCTACACCTTC. Protein: CASSLYVPRTNYGYTF.

This clonotype was seen a handful of times. The chain links TRBV12-3 or TRBV12-4 to TRBJ2-1; possibly TRBD2 for D (5 bases). V lost 3 bases, J lost 3 bases, and 12 bases lay in between. This CDR3 region has 15 residues. The CDR3 DNA reads TGTGCCAGCAGTTTTAAGCGGATAATCTACAATGAGCAGTTCTTC. Its translation is CASSFKRIIYNEQFF.

Remarks on this clonotype: A read error may be the cause here, since a much bigger clone is one base away. The rearrangement joins TRBV5-1 to TRBJ2-1, with D hard to call. Germline V gene data show CDR1 as SGHRS and CDR2 as YFSETQ. This CDR3 has 12 amino acids. In DNA, the CDR3 is TGCGCCAGCAGCTTGGGGAGTCTCGAGCAGCTCTTC. Its translation is CASSLGSLEQLF.

The chain couples TRBV20-1 to TRBJ1-1; D not certain. Between the trimmed V and J ends, which lost 4 bases and 3 bases, there was a span of 12 bases. Germline values: CDR1 DFQATT, CDR2 SNEGSKA (reference sequence). This CDR3 spans 13 amino acids. The CDR3 here is CSAIVARDTEAFF. In DNA, the CDR3 is TGCAGTGCTATAGTCGCACGGGACACTGAAGCTTTCTTT.

The J gene is TRBJ2-1, the V gene TRBV24-1; 7 bases align to TRBD2. The CDR3 is 12 residues long. V shed 4 bases, J shed 12 bases, and the junction held 5 bases outside the gene matches. Germline assignment: CDR1 KGHDR and CDR2 SFDVKD. CDR3 loop: CATSDVAGGQFF. The CDR3 DNA sequence: TGTGCCACCAGTGACGTAGCGGGTGGGCAGTTCTTC.

The V gene is TRBV7-9, the J gene TRBJ1-1; a weak D match, TRBD1 (6 bases). V was cut by 5 bases and J by 6 bases, with 10 bases left in between. The CDR3 extends over 12 amino acids. The germline gives CDR1 SEHNR, CDR2 FQNEAQ (reference sequence). The chain's CDR3 is CASSTGFPEAFF. CDR3 coding DNA: TGTGCCAGCAGCACAGGGTTCCCTGAAGCTTTCTTT.

V usage is TRBV12-3 or TRBV12-4 and J usage is TRBJ1-1; D gene uncertain. The CDR3 contains 13 residues. Trimming shortened V by 2 bases and J by 8 bases, and 12 bases separated the two germline ends. The CDR3 sequence: CASSLKAQKEAFF. The CDR3 bases are TGTGCCAGCAGTTTAAAGGCCCAGAAAGAAGCTTTCTTT.